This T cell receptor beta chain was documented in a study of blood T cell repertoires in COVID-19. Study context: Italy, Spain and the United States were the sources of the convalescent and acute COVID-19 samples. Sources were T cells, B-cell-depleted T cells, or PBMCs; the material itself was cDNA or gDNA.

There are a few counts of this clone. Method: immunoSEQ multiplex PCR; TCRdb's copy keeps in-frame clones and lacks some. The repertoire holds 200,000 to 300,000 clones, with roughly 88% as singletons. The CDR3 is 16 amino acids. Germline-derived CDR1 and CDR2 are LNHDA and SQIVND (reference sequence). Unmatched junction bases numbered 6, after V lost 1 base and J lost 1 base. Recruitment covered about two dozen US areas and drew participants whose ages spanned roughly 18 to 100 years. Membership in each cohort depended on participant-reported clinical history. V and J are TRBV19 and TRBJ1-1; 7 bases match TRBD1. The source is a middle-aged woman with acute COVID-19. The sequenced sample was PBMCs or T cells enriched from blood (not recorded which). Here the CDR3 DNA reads TGTGCCAGTAGTATAGGCCGGGACAGAACGAACACTGAAGCTTTCTTT. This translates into CASSIGRDRTNTEAFF.